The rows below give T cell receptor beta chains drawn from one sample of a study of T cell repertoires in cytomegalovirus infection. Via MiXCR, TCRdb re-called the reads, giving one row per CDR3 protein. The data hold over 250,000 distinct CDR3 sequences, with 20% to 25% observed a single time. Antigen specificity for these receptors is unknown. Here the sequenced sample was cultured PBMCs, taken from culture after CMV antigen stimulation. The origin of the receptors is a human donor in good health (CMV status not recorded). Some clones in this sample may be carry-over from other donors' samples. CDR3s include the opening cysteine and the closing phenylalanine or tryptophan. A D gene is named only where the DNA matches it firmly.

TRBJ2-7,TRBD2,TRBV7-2,CASSPLTSAQGQYF
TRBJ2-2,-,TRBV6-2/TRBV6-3,CASIRGTGELFF
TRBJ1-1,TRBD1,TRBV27,CASSRQGIRTEAFF
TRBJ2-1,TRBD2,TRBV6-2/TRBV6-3,CASKRDDYNEQFF
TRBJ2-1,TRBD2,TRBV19,CASSTLTSGRDNEQFF
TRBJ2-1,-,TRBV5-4,CASSSSRQGAHNEQFF
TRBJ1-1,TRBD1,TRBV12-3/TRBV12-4,CASRGTGGPRAEAFF
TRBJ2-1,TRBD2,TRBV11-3,CASSMGLAGNEQFF
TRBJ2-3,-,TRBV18,CASSPLEGGIGTDTQYF
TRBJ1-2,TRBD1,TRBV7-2,CASSLFRGQDYGYTF
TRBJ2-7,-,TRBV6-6,CASQGSYEQYF
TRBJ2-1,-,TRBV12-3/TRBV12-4,CASSLEGRPSEQFF
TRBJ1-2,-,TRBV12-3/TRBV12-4,CASRGRAYGYTF
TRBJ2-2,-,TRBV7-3,CASSLGVFTGELFF
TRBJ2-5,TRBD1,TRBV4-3,CASSPGTAFFQETQYF
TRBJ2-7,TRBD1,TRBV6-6,CASRLGTGVYEQYF
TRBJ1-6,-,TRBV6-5,CASSYDRNSPLHF
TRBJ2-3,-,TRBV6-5,CASSVLARGGTDTQYF
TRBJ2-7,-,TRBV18,CASSPQEQNYEQYF
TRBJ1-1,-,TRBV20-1,CSASLTQGNTEAFF
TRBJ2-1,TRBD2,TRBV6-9,CASSYHRPGGLVWDEQFF
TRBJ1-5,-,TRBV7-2,CASSDSNQPQHF
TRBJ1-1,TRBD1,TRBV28,CASRYSTGERTEAFF
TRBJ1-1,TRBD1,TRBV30,CAWSVRDRGNTEAFF
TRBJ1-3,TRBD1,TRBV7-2,CASSLGGTASRPIYF
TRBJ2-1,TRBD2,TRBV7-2,CASSLVELAGGEQFF
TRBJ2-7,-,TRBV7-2,CASSLGMAPAYEQYF
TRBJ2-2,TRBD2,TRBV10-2,CASRRPLLAGETGELFF
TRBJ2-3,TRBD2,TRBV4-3,CASSQEITSGRPDTQYF
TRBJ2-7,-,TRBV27,CASSLTEDYEQYF
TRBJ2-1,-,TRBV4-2,CASSRHHGGAGNEQFF
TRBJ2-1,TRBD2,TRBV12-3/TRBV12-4,CASSLNRLAGSHNEQFF
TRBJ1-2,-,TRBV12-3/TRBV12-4,CASRKGQGTYGYTF
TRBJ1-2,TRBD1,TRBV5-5,CASSLGGQEIYGYTF
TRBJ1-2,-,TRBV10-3,CAISESGPQESYGYTF
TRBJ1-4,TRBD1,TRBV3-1,CASSISGTEIEKLFF
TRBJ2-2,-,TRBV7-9,CALRPGELFF
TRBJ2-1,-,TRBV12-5,CASGAFYEQFF
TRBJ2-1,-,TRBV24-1,CATSELNEQFF
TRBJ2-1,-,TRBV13,CASSSASVTYNEQFF
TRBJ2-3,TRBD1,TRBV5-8,CASSVGGRRTDTQYF
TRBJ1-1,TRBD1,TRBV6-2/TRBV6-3,CASSYPSRDSVSPEAFF
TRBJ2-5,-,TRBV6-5,CACGEETQYF
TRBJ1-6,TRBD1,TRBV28,CASRPPDRADSPLHF
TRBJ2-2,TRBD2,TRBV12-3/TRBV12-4,CASSIRSGTSYLSGELFF
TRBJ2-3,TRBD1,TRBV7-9,CASSSGQGSTDTQYF
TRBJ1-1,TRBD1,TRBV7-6,CASSLEGGEAFF
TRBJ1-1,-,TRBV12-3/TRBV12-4,CASSIHLNTEAFF
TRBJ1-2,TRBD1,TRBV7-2,CASSFRDSPSYGYTF
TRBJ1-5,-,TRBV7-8,CASTRGIGPQHF
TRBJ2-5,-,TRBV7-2,CASSLRGSETQYF
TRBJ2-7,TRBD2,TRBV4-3,CASSQDSPLAGGPNYEQYF
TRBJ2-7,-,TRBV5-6,CASSPGVKEQYF
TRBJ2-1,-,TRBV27,CASSLLGGNYNEQFF